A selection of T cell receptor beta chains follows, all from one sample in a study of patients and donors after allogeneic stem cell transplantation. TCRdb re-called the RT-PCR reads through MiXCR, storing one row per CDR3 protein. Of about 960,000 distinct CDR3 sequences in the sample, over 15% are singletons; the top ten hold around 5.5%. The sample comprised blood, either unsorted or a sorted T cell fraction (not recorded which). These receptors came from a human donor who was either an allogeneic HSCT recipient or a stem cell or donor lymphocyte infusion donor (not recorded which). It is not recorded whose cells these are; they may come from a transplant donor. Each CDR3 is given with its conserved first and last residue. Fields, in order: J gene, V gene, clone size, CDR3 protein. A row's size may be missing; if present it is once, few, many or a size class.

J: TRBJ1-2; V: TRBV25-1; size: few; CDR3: CASRSTAYYGYTF
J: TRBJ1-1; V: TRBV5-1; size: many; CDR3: CASSLWQDAAEAFF
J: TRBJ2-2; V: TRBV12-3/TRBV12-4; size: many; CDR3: CASSTGTGYRELFF
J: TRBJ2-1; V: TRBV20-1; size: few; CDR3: CSASSASGNWNEQFF
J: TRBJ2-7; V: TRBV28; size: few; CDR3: CASSEGGESYEQYF
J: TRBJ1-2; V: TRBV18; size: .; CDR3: CASSPADGSYGYTF
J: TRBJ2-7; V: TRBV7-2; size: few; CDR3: CASSSRTGGGYEQYF
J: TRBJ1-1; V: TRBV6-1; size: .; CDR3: CASSGPGPNTEAFF
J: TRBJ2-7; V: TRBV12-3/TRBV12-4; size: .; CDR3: CASSLFGETEQYF
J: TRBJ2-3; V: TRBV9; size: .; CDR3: CASSVGTSGRIDTQYF
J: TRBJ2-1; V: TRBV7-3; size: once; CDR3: CARGTYPYNEQFF
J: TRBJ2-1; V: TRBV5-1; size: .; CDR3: CTSSWTGVIYNEQFF
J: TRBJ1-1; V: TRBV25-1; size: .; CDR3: CASTRFSDTEAFF
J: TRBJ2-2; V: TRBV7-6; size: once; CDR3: CASSFTRQYGGELFF
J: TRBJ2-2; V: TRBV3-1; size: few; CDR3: CASSQDPGSAGELFF
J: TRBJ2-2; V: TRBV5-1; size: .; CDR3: CASRIPGQGNTGELFF
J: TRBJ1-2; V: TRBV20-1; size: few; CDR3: CSARAHLKSTGGDLYGYTF
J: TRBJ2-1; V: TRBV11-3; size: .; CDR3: CASSSNPNNEQFF
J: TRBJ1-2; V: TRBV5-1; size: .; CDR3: CASSPFLVEGSGYTF
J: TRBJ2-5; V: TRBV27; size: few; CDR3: CASSLFRLAGDRRETQYF
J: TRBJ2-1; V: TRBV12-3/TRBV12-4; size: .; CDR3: CASSLLGLAPNEQFF
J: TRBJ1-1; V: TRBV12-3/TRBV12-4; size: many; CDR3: CASSFSHGGLAFF
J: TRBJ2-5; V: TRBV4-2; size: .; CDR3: CASSQDGGFQETQYF
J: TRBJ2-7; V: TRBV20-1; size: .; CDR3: CSASGRSYEQYF
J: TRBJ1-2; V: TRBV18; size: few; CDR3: CASSPPQNYGYTF
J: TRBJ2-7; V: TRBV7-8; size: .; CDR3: CAAGGSYEQYF
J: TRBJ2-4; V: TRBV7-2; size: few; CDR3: CASSLIPKAKNIQYF
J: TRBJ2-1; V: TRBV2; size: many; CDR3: CARGDLLGGEQFF
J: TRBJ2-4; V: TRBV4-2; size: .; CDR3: CASSPPNDPNIQYF
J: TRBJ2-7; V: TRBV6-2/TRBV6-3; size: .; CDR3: CASSYSFLTYEQYF
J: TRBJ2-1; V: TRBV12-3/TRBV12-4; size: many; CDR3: CASTNWDRERENEQFF
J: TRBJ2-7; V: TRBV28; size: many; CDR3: CASSTPPYEQYF
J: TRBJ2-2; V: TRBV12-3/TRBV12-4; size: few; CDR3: CASSFSGRANGELFF
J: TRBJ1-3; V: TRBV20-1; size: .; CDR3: CSASKGMGGNTIYF
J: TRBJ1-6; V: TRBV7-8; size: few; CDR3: CASSLAESPLHF
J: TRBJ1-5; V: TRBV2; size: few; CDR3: CASSELWTGGLQPQHF
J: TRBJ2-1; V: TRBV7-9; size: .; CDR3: CASSMTSGVLPFEQFF
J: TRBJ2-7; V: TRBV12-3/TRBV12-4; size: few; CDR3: CASSPGQGRKQYF
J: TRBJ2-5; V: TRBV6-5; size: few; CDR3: CASSYSGQPQDQYF
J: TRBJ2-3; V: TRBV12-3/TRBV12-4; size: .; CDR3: CASSSATGTSGTDTQYF
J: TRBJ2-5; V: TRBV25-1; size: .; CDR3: CASSRLGRPQETQYF
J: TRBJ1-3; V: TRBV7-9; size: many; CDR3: CASSLAPRGIGNTIYF
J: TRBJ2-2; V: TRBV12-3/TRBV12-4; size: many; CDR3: CASSLDSGELFF
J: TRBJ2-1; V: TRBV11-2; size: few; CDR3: CASSLGGGTVLNWGYNEQFF
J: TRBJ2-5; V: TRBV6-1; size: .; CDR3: CASRVRPQETQYF
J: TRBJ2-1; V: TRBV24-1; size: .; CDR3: CATSDPGLAGYNEQFF
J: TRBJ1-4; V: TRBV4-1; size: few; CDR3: CASRYVGGNEKLFF